This TCR beta chain was observed in a study of blood T cell repertoires in COVID-19. Whole-study context: Samples came from the United States, Italy and Spain, spanning acute and convalescent COVID-19. Nucleic acid was either cDNA or gDNA, and it came from T cells, B-cell-depleted T cells, or PBMCs.

One Seattle source followed patients from active infection through their disease course. Measured with immunoSEQ multiplex PCR; TCRdb has only the in-frame clones, and not every one. The table shows more than 80,000 clones, with less than 95% occurring only once. V shed 3 bases, J shed 5 bases, and the junction held 6 bases outside the gene matches. Germline V gene data show CDR1 as LGHDT and CDR2 as YNNKEL (reference sequence). CDR3 length: 17 residues. The TCR originated in a man aged 18 to 29 with COVID-19, enrolled during active disease. Sequenced: peripheral blood. This chain joins TRBV3-1 (or the pseudogene TRBV3-2) and TRBJ2-3; TRBD2 aligns across 15 bases. CDR3 sequence reads: CASSQPRTSGRVDTQYF. CDR3 bases: TGTGCCAGCAGCCAGCCCCGGACTAGCGGGAGGGTAGATACGCAGTATTTT.